A selection of T cell receptor beta chains follows, all from one sample in a study of CD8 T cell repertoires and HIV-1 epitope variants. Profiling relied on immunoSEQ multiplex PCR, and the TCRdb table lists in-frame clones only, not all of them. The repertoire holds about 4,800 clones, with approximately 66% as singletons. Antigen specificity for these receptors is unknown. The sample comprised cultured CD8+ T cells derived from PBMCs. Every receptor here comes from a male donor with HIV. Both conserved end residues are part of each CDR3. Each record gives: CDR3 protein, J gene, V gene.

CASSLERDRGETFF | TRBJ1-1 | TRBV11-2
CASSQDTSGGASEQFF | TRBJ2-1 | TRBV5-4
CASTPGDRGPYGYGYTF | TRBJ1-2 | TRBV28
CASSIYQGALINEQYF | TRBJ2-7 | TRBV5-4
CASSFGGTRMNPSYNEQFF | TRBJ2-1 | TRBV5-4
CASSLAGGTDTQYF | TRBJ2-3 | TRBV6-1
CASSPQSSYNSPLHF | TRBJ1-6 | TRBV9
CASSSLIGTGEHYGYTF | TRBJ1-2 | TRBV28
CASSETGESGELFF | TRBJ2-2 | TRBV28
CASSQDPPDLDYGYTF | TRBJ1-2 | TRBV5-4
CASSETLAGTDTQYF | TRBJ2-3 | TRBV10-2
CASSESGLGYTF | TRBJ1-2 | TRBV6-1
CASSVGSGINTGELFF | TRBJ2-2 | TRBV9
CASPWGEHRDPYEQYF | TRBJ2-7 | TRBV19
CASSLNFGATNTGELFF | TRBJ2-2 | TRBV7-8
CSASRGVDQPQHF | TRBJ1-5 | TRBV29-1
CASSLAPAASNQPQHF | TRBJ1-5 | TRBV11-2
CASAPGQSYEQYF | TRBJ2-7 | TRBV27
CASSIGTGGSDEQYF | TRBJ2-7 | TRBV19
CASSYFLGQPGEQYF | TRBJ2-7 | TRBV6-5
CASSLSQGISYNEQFF | TRBJ2-1 | TRBV27
CASSDLGGYTF | TRBJ1-2 | TRBV6-4
CASSVGPNQPQHF | TRBJ1-5 | TRBV7-9
CASSLGTSGSHQETQYF | TRBJ2-5 | TRBV5-4
CASSTWTGDNSPLHF | TRBJ1-6 | TRBV6-1
CASSQDTSGGASEQFF | TRBJ2-1 | TRBV4-3
CAWSSGTAQGQPQHF | TRBJ1-5 | TRBV30
CAPRSVSLGTEAFF | TRBJ1-1 | TRBV6-5
CASRPEAMNTEAFF | TRBJ1-1 | TRBV19
CASSQGTSNEQYF | TRBJ2-7 | TRBV4-1
CASSPSMRYEQYF | TRBJ2-7 | TRBV19
CASSVGQGNEQYF | TRBJ2-7 | TRBV9
CASSLWNTEAFF | TRBJ1-1 | TRBV7-2
CASSLSQGISYNEQFF | TRBJ2-1 | TRBV13
CASSLGGGDNEQFF | TRBJ2-1 | TRBV5-6
CASSSQLTTYEQYF | TRBJ2-7 | TRBV28
CASSLRPPRTGSGSPLHF | TRBJ1-6 | TRBV13
CASSQDGSGAYTGELFF | TRBJ2-2 | TRBV4-3
CASSQELVAYEQYF | TRBJ2-7 | TRBV4-3
CASSPFGSYEQYF | TRBJ2-7 | TRBV5-4